One TCR beta chain is described in this entry. Methods used by the authors: Estimation of nucleated cell counts relied on the amplification of reference gene primers. Profiled with immunoSEQ multiplex PCR; TCRdb holds only in-frame clones, not every one. Clone size and the V and J calls come from that table; the DNA yielded D and trimming. The table shows 300,000 or so clones, with around 82% occurring only once. V was clipped by 7 bases and J by 5 bases, with 17 bases between them. The CDR3 has 14 amino acids. The germline gives CDR1 LNHDA, CDR2 SQIVND (reference sequence). The sample originates from a study of blood T cell repertoires in COVID-19. Study background: Some COVID-19 samples were acute and others convalescent; all came from the United States, Italy and Spain. In each case, the material was cDNA or gDNA derived from T cells, B-cell-depleted T cells, or PBMCs.

Source material: peripheral blood. The genes are TRBV19 and TRBJ1-2, with D uncertain. The receptor was isolated from a woman in her fifties or sixties with acute or convalescent COVID-19. The CDR3 sequence is CASTSGLGIYGYTF. The CDR3 DNA reads as TGTGCCAGTACCTCAGGTCTGGGCATATATGGCTACACCTTC.